The 19 T cell receptor beta chains presented below share a single source sample, sequenced in a study of T-cell memory formation after mild COVID-19. One entry per CDR3 protein results from TCRdb running MiXCR on the 5' RACE reads. The table records 550,000 to 650,000 distinct CDR3 sequences, 17% of them present only once. The material sequenced was PBMCs or a T cell subset sorted from them (not recorded which). All receptors derive from an adult woman who had mild COVID-19 (a few samples of this study predate the infection). Cell type and time point are not known.

The chain recombines TRBV29-1 with TRBJ1-2, with D hard to call. Germline CDR1 reads SQVTM; CDR2 reads ANQGSEA. Trimming left V 5 bases short and J 8 bases short, with 15 bases between. The CDR3 has 12 residues. CDR3 in DNA: TGCAGCGTTAACGGCCGCAACGAGGGCTACACCTTC. It is translated as CSVNGRNEGYTF.

This clonotype was seen many times. This chain connects TRBV7-3 to TRBJ2-2, with D perhaps TRBD1 or TRBD2 (5 bases each). The germline CDR1 and CDR2 sequences are SGHTA and FQGTGA. The CDR3 consists of 15 residues. Deletions cut 5 bases from V and 5 bases from J, with 15 bases between. CDR3 nucleotide sequence: TGTGCCAGCAGCACAGGACTCGGGGATACCGGGGAGCTGTTTTTT. Translation: CASSTGLGDTGELFF.

This clonotype was counted a few times. This rearrangement joins TRBV19 to TRBJ2-5; TRBD2 is a possible D gene (7 bases). V was trimmed by 5 bases and J by 1 base, leaving 11 bases between them. The CDR3 loop spans 14 amino acids. Germline V lookup: CDR1 LNHDA, CDR2 SQIVND (reference sequence). The CDR3 DNA follows: TGTGCCAGTAGTCGGGGGGCCTCCCAAGAGACCCAGTACTTC. It codes for CASSRGASQETQYF.

The rearrangement joins TRBV24-1 to TRBJ1-4; TRBD1 agrees at 12 bases. This CDR3 is 16 amino acids long. Trimming cost V 4 bases and J 7 bases; bases outside gene matches: 6. Looked up from germline, CDR1 is KGHDR and CDR2 is SFDVKD. The CDR3 nucleotides read TGTGCCACCAGTGACACCGGGACAGGGGGCGGTGAAAAACTGTTTTTT. Its protein product is CATSDTGTGGGEKLFF.

The V gene is TRBV5-1, the J gene TRBJ2-3; weak D call: TRBD2 (5 bases). Deletions cut 4 bases from V and 5 bases from J, with 17 bases between. This CDR3 contains 15 residues. The germline V gene has CDR1 SGHRS and CDR2 YFSETQ. CDR3 nucleotides: TGCGCCAGCAGCGGCGACTACGGTCGGGGAGATACGCAGTATTTT. Amino acids: CASSGDYGRGDTQYF.

This clonotype was observed a few times. The rearrangement links TRBV30 to TRBJ2-5, with 8 bases lining up with TRBD1. From germline, CDR1 is GTSNPN and CDR2 SVGIG (reference sequence). The CDR3 consists of 15 residues. The V segment lost 0 bases and the J segment 5 bases; nucleotides outside the gene matches: 8. In DNA, the CDR3 is TGTGCCTGGAGTGTCGTCAGGGGGCGTCGGGAGACCCAGTACTTC. The encoded protein is CAWSVVRGRRETQYF.

The chain combines TRBV12-3 or TRBV12-4 with TRBJ1-2; no firm D call. The CDR3 has 13 residues. V was clipped by 0 bases and J by 3 bases, with 5 bases between them. The CDR3 DNA follows: TGTGCCAGCAGTTTAGCGGCCTACTATGGCTACACCTTC. Protein: CASSLAAYYGYTF.

This clonotype was counted only a few times. The chain employs TRBV5-5 and TRBJ2-7, with 9 bases aligning to TRBD1. Germline V gene sequence: CDR1 SGHKS, CDR2 YYEKEE (reference sequence). The CDR3 runs 13 residues. V dropped 4 bases and J dropped 6; count of bases not matched to a gene: 5. The CDR3 DNA follows: TGTGCCAGCAGCGCCGGGACAGGGCTCGAGCAGTACTTC. Translating gives CASSAGTGLEQYF.

This clonotype was detected many times. V and J are TRBV9 and TRBJ2-1; 9 nucleotides align to TRBD2. Per germline, CDR1 SGDLS and CDR2 YYNGEE. The CDR3 is 15 amino acids. The V and J ends lost 0 bases and 5 bases, in that order; junction bases with no gene match: 3. In nucleotides, the CDR3 is TGTGCCAGCAGCGTAGGGACTAGCGCCGACAATGAGCAGTTCTTC. This codes for CASSVGTSADNEQFF.

The chain links TRBV24-1 to TRBJ2-2; tentative D call: TRBD1 (5 bases). The germline V gene encodes CDR1 KGHDR and CDR2 SFDVKD. V lost 5 bases to trimming and J lost 4 bases, with 10 bases between them. The CDR3 covers 14 residues. The chain's CDR3 is CATSVSGRTGELFF. As DNA, the CDR3 is TGTGCCACCAGTGTGTCAGGGCGCACCGGGGAGCTGTTTTTT.

In this sample, this clonotype turned up many times. J is TRBJ2-1 and V is TRBV7-9; TRBD2 is a possible D gene (5 bases). From germline, CDR1 is SEHNR and CDR2 FQNEAQ (reference sequence). The CDR3 is made up of 12 amino acids. Trimming shortened V by 5 bases and J by 8 bases, and 10 bases separated the two germline ends. CDR3 sequence: CASSELGDEQFF. The CDR3 DNA reads TGTGCCAGCAGCGAACTAGGCGATGAGCAGTTCTTC.

This clonotype was seen more than once but under ten times. This chain links TRBV9 with TRBJ1-1, with D unclear. The V end was cut by 2 bases, the J end by 3 bases, with 8 bases between. Germline V gene data show CDR1 as SGDLS and CDR2 as YYNGEE. The CDR3 runs 13 residues. CDR3 protein: CASSVRPHTEAFF. The DNA for the CDR3 is TGTGCCAGCAGCGTTCGACCGCACACTGAAGCTTTCTTT.

This rearrangement joins TRBV12-3 or TRBV12-4 to TRBJ2-4; maybe TRBD2 (5 bases). The CDR3 contains 15 residues. The V end lost 1 base, the J end lost 9 bases, and 16 bases lay between the germline ends. The CDR3 loop reads CASSLGGDTGSIQYF. In DNA form, the CDR3 reads TGTGCCAGCAGTTTAGGGGGTGACACGGGGAGCATTCAGTACTTC.

This clonotype has just one count. The J gene is TRBJ1-6, the V gene TRBV9; D possibly corresponds to TRBD1 (6 bases). This CDR3 is 15 amino acids long. Trimming left V 4 bases short and J 4 bases short, with 12 bases between. CDR1 and CDR2 (germline): SGDLS, YYNGEE. In DNA form, the CDR3 reads TGTGCCAGCAGCTTCCGGACAGATTATAATTCACCCCTCCACTTT. Translated, it gives CASSFRTDYNSPLHF.

This clonotype was recorded a few times. CDR3 region: CASSSGLVGSYNEQFF. CDR3 nucleotide sequence: TGTGCCAGCAGCTCAGGCCTAGTTGGCTCCTACAATGAGCAGTTCTTC. This chain connects TRBV7-7 to TRBJ2-1, with D uncertain. The CDR3 loop spans 16 amino acids. Germline V CDR1 and CDR2: SSHAT, FNYEAQ (reference sequence). The V gene lost 4 bases and the J gene lost 0 bases, with 13 bases spanning the gap.

This rearrangement joins TRBV18 to TRBJ2-7; 11 bases align to TRBD1. V shed 4 bases and J 3 bases; nucleotides not matched to a gene: 11. This CDR3 has 17 residues. Germline-derived CDR1 and CDR2 are KGHSH and LQKENI. DNA of the CDR3: TGTGCCAGCTCACTGCCAATGACCGGGACAGGGGGCTACGAGCAGTACTTC. Encoded protein: CASSLPMTGTGGYEQYF.

This clonotype has more than one count but fewer than ten. The V and J genes are TRBV20-1 and TRBJ2-2; 8 nucleotides match TRBD1. The germline V gene has CDR1 DFQATT and CDR2 SNEGSKA (reference sequence). The V and J ends lost 1 base and 3 bases, in that order; junction bases with no gene match: 4. The CDR3 runs to 15 residues. Written as DNA, the CDR3 is TGCAGTGCTAGAGGATCAGGGGGCGACACCGGGGAGCTGTTTTTT. It specifies CSARGSGGDTGELFF.

This clonotype was counted a few times. This chain connects TRBV7-9 to TRBJ2-5, with a tentative D call TRBD2 (5 bases). The CDR3 consists of 16 residues. Trimming took off 4 bases at V and 0 bases at J, with 15 bases between the two ends. Germline assignment: CDR1 SEHNR and CDR2 FQNEAQ (reference sequence). CDR3 nucleotides: TGTGCCAGCAGCTACGAGTTGCGAGCGGACCAAGAGACCCAGTACTTC. As protein: CASSYELRADQETQYF.

The chain has TRBV20-1 and TRBJ2-7; 13 bases agree with TRBD2. The V and J ends lost 6 bases and 2 bases, in that order; junction bases with no gene match: 7. Germline assignment: CDR1 DFQATT and CDR2 SNEGSKA (reference sequence). The CDR3 is 15 residues long. This CDR3 reads CSAAPGLAGAYEQYF. The DNA of the CDR3 is TGCAGTGCCGCCCCCGGACTAGCGGGAGCCTACGAGCAGTACTTC.